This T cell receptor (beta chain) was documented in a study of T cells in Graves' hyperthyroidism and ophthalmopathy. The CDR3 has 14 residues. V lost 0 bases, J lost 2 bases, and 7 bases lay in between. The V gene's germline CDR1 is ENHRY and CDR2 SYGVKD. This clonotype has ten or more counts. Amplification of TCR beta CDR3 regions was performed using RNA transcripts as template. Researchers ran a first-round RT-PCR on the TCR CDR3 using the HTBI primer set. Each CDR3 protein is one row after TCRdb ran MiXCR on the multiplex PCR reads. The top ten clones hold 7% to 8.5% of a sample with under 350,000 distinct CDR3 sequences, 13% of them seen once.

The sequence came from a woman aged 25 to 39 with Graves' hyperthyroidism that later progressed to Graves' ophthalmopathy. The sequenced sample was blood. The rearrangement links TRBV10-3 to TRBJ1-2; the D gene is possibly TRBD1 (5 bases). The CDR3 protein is CAISESPGNYGYTF. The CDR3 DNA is TGTGCCATCAGTGAGTCCCCAGGGAACTATGGCTACACCTTC.